The 31 T cell receptor beta chains given below trace back to one sample, sequenced in a study of T-cell reconstitution after alpha-beta-depleted transplantation in children. A TCRbeta library incorporating unique molecular identifiers was prepared. TCRdb re-derived calls from the PCR reads in MiXCR, one entry per CDR3 protein. The top ten clones hold about 5.6% of a sample with approximately 490,000 distinct CDR3 sequences, around 12% of them seen once. The specimen comprised PBMCs from the stem cell graft donor, sampled from the stem cell graft. These receptors all come from a human donor who donated a stem cell graft to a child with combined immunodeficiency.

This clonotype was found many times. The chain employs TRBV20-1 and TRBJ2-3; TRBD1 agrees at 8 bases. The V gene's germline CDR1 is DFQATT and CDR2 SNEGSKA (reference sequence). This CDR3 spans 14 amino acids. The V segment lost 6 bases and the J segment 5 bases; nucleotides outside the gene matches: 10. CDR3 residues: CSASETGVGDTQYF. CDR3 in DNA: TGCAGTGCCAGCGAGACAGGGGTTGGAGATACGCAGTATTTT.

The V gene is TRBV6-2 or TRBV6-3, the J gene TRBJ2-5, with D tentatively TRBD1 (6 bases). The CDR3 is 16 residues long. The germline gives CDR1 MNHEY, CDR2 SVGEGT. V lost 2 bases and J 3 bases, leaving 16 bases between the germline ends. CDR3 in amino acids: CASSYPGERHKETQYF. The CDR3 DNA reads as TGTGCCAGCAGTTACCCAGGGGAACGTCACAAAGAGACCCAGTACTTC.

This clonotype was seen a handful of times. V is TRBV9 and J is TRBJ2-5; 7 nucleotides agree with TRBD1. With V trimmed by 1 base and J by 5 bases, 5 bases remained unmatched. The germline gives CDR1 SGDLS, CDR2 YYNGEE. This CDR3 has 14 residues. The CDR3 bases are TGTGCCAGCAGCGTAACAGGGGTCGGGGAGACCCAGTACTTC. Translation: CASSVTGVGETQYF.

This clonotype was found many times. This chain connects TRBV6-6 to TRBJ2-3, with TRBD2 matching over 11 bases. The CDR3 runs to 15 residues. V shed 5 bases and J 3 bases; nucleotides not matched to a gene: 4. The V gene's germline CDR1 is MNHNY and CDR2 SVGAGI (reference sequence). The CDR3 DNA sequence: TGTGCCAGCAGTATTTCTAGCGGGGGGACAGATACGCAGTATTTT. It encodes CASSISSGGTDTQYF.

This clonotype was picked up many times. This chain connects TRBV12-3 or TRBV12-4 to TRBJ2-7, with 11 nucleotides matching TRBD2. CDR3 size: 16 residues. V was pared by 3 bases and J by 4 bases, with 8 bases of the junction left unmatched. CDR3 protein: CASSLRTSGLFYEQYF. In DNA form, the CDR3 reads TGTGCCAGCAGTTTGAGGACTAGCGGGCTTTTTTACGAGCAGTACTTC.

This clonotype has more than one count but fewer than ten. This chain connects TRBV28 to TRBJ1-6; a weak D match, TRBD1 (6 bases). V was clipped by 10 bases and J by 3 bases, with 10 bases between them. The CDR3 contains 13 residues. The germline V gene has CDR1 MDHEN and CDR2 SYDVKM. The CDR3 loop reads CATYRDYNSPLHF. In DNA form, the CDR3 reads TGTGCCACTTACAGGGACTATAATTCACCCCTCCACTTT.

In its sample, this clonotype was seen many times. The genes are TRBV9 and TRBJ1-2; possible D gene TRBD1, 5 bases. The germline V gene encodes CDR1 SGDLS and CDR2 YYNGEE. Trimming pared 2 bases from V and 3 bases from J, leaving 17 bases between. This CDR3 has 16 amino acids. CDR3 residues: CASSVRWRGSDYGYTF. The CDR3, as DNA: TGTGCCAGCAGCGTGAGGTGGAGGGGATCTGACTATGGCTACACCTTC.

The chain joins TRBV27 to TRBJ2-7; D is possibly TRBD1 (5 bases). CDR3 length equals 15 residues. Trimming took 1 base from V and 2 from J, leaving 12 bases between them. The germline V gene has CDR1 MNHEY and CDR2 SMNVEV (reference sequence). CDR3 nucleotide sequence: TGTGCCAGCAGTTTATTCCCGACAGCGACCTACGAGCAGTACTTC. Residues: CASSLFPTATYEQYF.

This clonotype was seen at least ten times. This CDR3 reads CASNSHEGNTIYF. CDR3 nucleotide sequence: TGTGCCAGCAACAGCCACGAGGGAAACACCATATATTTT. V gene TRBV12-3 or TRBV12-4 combines with J gene TRBJ1-3; the D is unclear. The CDR3 contains 13 residues. V was shortened by 7 bases and J by 4 bases, with 11 bases between the two germline ends.

This clonotype was seen many times. The rearrangement links TRBV29-1 to TRBJ1-5; D may be TRBD1 (5 bases). V was cut by 0 bases and J by 4 bases, with 10 bases left in between. Per the germline V gene, CDR1 is SQVTM and CDR2 is ANQGSEA. There are 14 residues in the CDR3. CDR3 in amino acids: CSVEDGGGNQPQHF. The CDR3 region has the DNA TGCAGCGTTGAAGACGGGGGGGGAAATCAGCCCCAGCATTTT.

This clonotype was observed at least ten times. This rearrangement joins TRBV7-2 to TRBJ2-5, with a tentative D call TRBD1 (6 bases). Germline lookup yields CDR1 SGHTA and CDR2 FQGNSA. The CDR3 length is 15 residues. Deletions cut 2 bases from V and 1 base from J, with 11 bases between. CDR3 sequence: CASSLRGTFQETQYF. CDR3 coding DNA: TGTGCCAGCAGCTTACGTGGGACATTCCAAGAGACCCAGTACTTC.

In this sample, this clonotype turned up a few times. This chain joins TRBV24-1 and TRBJ2-1; tentatively, D is TRBD1 (5 bases). In germline, CDR1 is KGHDR, CDR2 SFDVKD. This CDR3 has 16 residues. Trimming pared 1 base from V and 6 bases from J, leaving 15 bases between. Here the CDR3 DNA reads TGTGCCACCAGTGATTTAACAGGTAATTCTGTCAATGAGCAGTTCTTC. This encodes CATSDLTGNSVNEQFF.

The J gene is TRBJ2-2, the V gene TRBV5-8, with TRBD2 as a possible D gene (6 bases). This CDR3 is 14 amino acids long. The V and J ends lost 4 bases and 9 bases respectively, with 16 bases between them. Germline-derived CDR1 and CDR2 are SGHTS and YDEGEE. The CDR3 loop reads CASSGGSLSRELFF. As DNA, the CDR3 is TGTGCCAGCAGCGGGGGGTCTCTTTCCCGGGAGCTGTTTTTT.

This clonotype was observed a handful of times. The chain couples TRBV24-1 to TRBJ2-1; 9 nucleotides match TRBD2. The germline gives CDR1 KGHDR, CDR2 SFDVKD. This CDR3 comprises 15 residues. Trimming took 4 bases from V and 10 from J; bases not matched to a gene: 10. The CDR3 DNA reads as TGTGCCACCAGTGACCCTGGGACTAGCAGTAGCGAGCAGTTCTTC. It encodes CATSDPGTSSSEQFF.

The chain carries TRBV5-1 and TRBJ2-2; 10 bases are shared with TRBD1. The CDR3 spans 15 residues. CDR1 and CDR2 (germline): SGHRS, YFSETQ. V lost 4 bases and J lost 5; bases outside the gene matches: 5. CDR3 sequence (DNA): TGCGCCAGCAGCCTGGGACAGGGGTGGACCGGGGAGCTGTTTTTT. It is translated as CASSLGQGWTGELFF.

This clonotype has at least ten counts. J is TRBJ1-5 and V is TRBV3-1; D is ambiguous. Trimming left V 0 bases short and J 6 bases short, with 3 bases between. This CDR3 is 12 amino acids long. Germline V gene lookup returns CDR1 LGHDT and CDR2 YNNKEL (reference sequence). The CDR3 DNA reads TGTGCCAGCAGCCAAGATGGTCAGCCCCAGCATTTT. Protein product: CASSQDGQPQHF.

This clonotype was seen many times. The chain uses TRBV10-3 and TRBJ2-2, with D tentatively TRBD1 (5 bases). The CDR3 has 15 residues. Germline V lookup: CDR1 ENHRY, CDR2 SYGVKD. V lost 10 bases, J lost 3 bases, and 18 bases lay in between. The CDR3 sequence: CATEGAGSYTGELFF. DNA of the CDR3: TGTGCCACCGAAGGGGCAGGGTCGTACACCGGGGAGCTGTTTTTT.

This clonotype was seen a handful of times. This chain uses TRBV12-3 or TRBV12-4 with TRBJ2-2; 7 positions match TRBD1. V gave up 6 bases and J gave up 2 bases; unmatched junction bases: 12. The CDR3 sequence is 17 residues long. CDR3 sequence: CASRGFRTGRNTGELFF. CDR3 sequence (DNA): TGTGCCAGCAGAGGTTTCCGGACAGGCCGAAACACCGGGGAGCTGTTTTTT.

This clonotype was counted only a few times. V is TRBV5-1 and J is TRBJ2-7; 8 nucleotides match TRBD2. The CDR3 has 16 residues. The germline V gene encodes CDR1 SGHRS and CDR2 YFSETQ. Trimming removed 0 bases from V and 5 bases from J; junction bases left unmatched: 10. In DNA, the CDR3 is TGCGCCAGCAGCTTGGACCAAGCGGGAGTAGGCGACGAGCAGTACTTC. Translating gives CASSLDQAGVGDEQYF.

V usage is TRBV11-2 and J usage is TRBJ1-1; D is ambiguous. Germline V gene lookup returns CDR1 SGHAT and CDR2 FQNNGV. The CDR3 has 14 amino acids. V was trimmed by 5 bases and J by 5 bases, leaving 15 bases between them. This CDR3 reads CASSRNSGITEAFF. The CDR3 DNA sequence: TGTGCCAGCAGCAGAAACTCCGGAATAACTGAAGCTTTCTTT.

This clonotype was seen ten or more times. This chain uses TRBV9 with TRBJ2-2, with TRBD1 matching 7 bases. Germline V lookup: CDR1 SGDLS, CDR2 YYNGEE. The CDR3 is 16 amino acids. After removal of 3 bases from V and 4 bases from J, the junction contained 9 bases not matched to a gene. CDR3 in DNA: TGTGCCAGCAGCGCCTTTTTGACAGGGCCCACCGGGGAGCTGTTTTTT. It codes for CASSAFLTGPTGELFF.

The chain links TRBV6-5 to TRBJ2-5; tentative D call: TRBD2 (6 bases). The CDR3 totals 14 residues. The germline CDR1 and CDR2 sequences are MNHEY and SVGAGI. The V end lost 4 bases, the J end lost 5 bases, and 14 bases lay between the germline ends. In DNA form, the CDR3 reads TGTGCCAGCAGTTTTGTACCGGGGGTGGAGACCCAGTACTTC. This gives the protein CASSFVPGVETQYF.

This clonotype has at least ten counts. This rearrangement joins TRBV24-1 to TRBJ2-3; perhaps TRBD2 as D (5 bases). The CDR3 loop spans 12 amino acids. V was shortened by 7 bases and J by 3 bases, with 7 bases between the two germline ends. Germline V gene sequence: CDR1 KGHDR, CDR2 SFDVKD. This CDR3 reads CATSPGTDTQYF. The CDR3 coding sequence is TGTGCCACCAGCCCGGGGACAGATACGCAGTATTTT.

The rearrangement links TRBV27 to TRBJ2-7; 8 nucleotides align to TRBD1. Germline CDR1 and CDR2: MNHEY and SMNVEV (reference sequence). The CDR3 has 13 amino acids. Losses at the gene ends were 8 bases for V and 5 bases for J; bases not matched to a gene: 8. The CDR3 DNA sequence: TGTGCCAGCGGAGGACAGGGTCCCCACGAGCAGTACTTC. It translates to CASGGQGPHEQYF.

In regard to this clonotype: It may be a read error: a sequence one base away is much more abundant. V is TRBV27 and J is TRBJ2-7; no clear D gene. The CDR3 totals 13 residues. Trimming left V 5 bases short and J 2 bases short, with 10 bases between. The germline V gene encodes CDR1 MNHEY and CDR2 SMNVEV (reference sequence). As DNA, the CDR3 is TGTGCCAGCAGTACCCGGGCCACCTACGAGCAGTACTTC. Translating gives CASSTRATYEQYF.

The chain employs TRBV30 and TRBJ2-7; 9 bases fit TRBD1. This CDR3 comprises 11 residues. Looked up from germline, CDR1 is GTSNPN and CDR2 is SVGIG (reference sequence). Germline trimming cut 5 bases from V and 5 bases from J; bases unmatched to any gene: 1. The CDR3 sequence: CAWDRGNEQYF. The CDR3 DNA follows: TGTGCCTGGGACAGGGGGAACGAGCAGTACTTC.

The chain links TRBV29-1 to TRBJ2-5; D not resolved. The CDR3 totals 15 residues. V dropped 1 base and J dropped 5 bases, with 17 bases sitting between them. The germline V gene encodes CDR1 SQVTM and CDR2 ANQGSEA. The CDR3 loop is CSVEVAAKIEETQYF. CDR3 bases: TGCAGCGTTGAAGTGGCCGCCAAGATAGAGGAGACCCAGTACTTC.

There are many counts of this clonotype. The rearrangement joins TRBV5-5 to TRBJ2-2, with D possibly being TRBD1 or TRBD2 (6 bases each). V lost 0 bases, J lost 1 base, and 10 bases lay in between. Germline V lookup: CDR1 SGHKS, CDR2 YYEKEE (reference sequence). The CDR3 has 16 residues. The CDR3, as DNA: TGTGCCAGCAGCTTGGAAGGGGGGTTGAACACCGGGGAGCTGTTTTTT. Translating it yields CASSLEGGLNTGELFF.

This clonotype was seen a handful of times. The rearrangement uses TRBV20-1 and TRBJ2-3, with D maybe TRBD2 (6 bases). CDR3 length: 13 amino acids. Germline lookup yields CDR1 DFQATT and CDR2 SNEGSKA (reference sequence). The V gene lost 6 bases and the J gene lost 6 bases, with 16 bases spanning the gap. CDR3 in amino acids: CSAPRGSMDTQYF. In DNA, the CDR3 is TGCAGTGCCCCTCGGGGGAGCATGGATACGCAGTATTTT.

The J gene is TRBJ1-5, the V gene TRBV6-1; D ambiguous. The CDR3 has 11 amino acids. The germline V gene encodes CDR1 MNHNS and CDR2 SASEGT. The V gene lost 8 bases and the J gene lost 6 bases, with 8 bases spanning the gap. CDR3 region: CASDFGQPQHF. The CDR3 DNA is TGTGCCAGCGATTTTGGTCAGCCCCAGCATTTT.

This clonotype was seen at least ten times. The chain employs TRBV5-1 and TRBJ2-3; TRBD2 matches at 8 bases. The trim removed 7 bases at V and 0 bases at J, leaving 1 base unmatched. CDR1 and CDR2 from the germline V gene are SGHRS and YFSETQ. The CDR3 is 13 residues long. CDR3 loop: CASGGGSTDTQYF. CDR3 in DNA: TGCGCCAGCGGCGGGGGGAGCACAGATACGCAGTATTTT.